Presented here are 25 T cell receptor beta chains from one specimen sequenced in a study of blood T cell repertoires in COVID-19. TCRdb keeps only in-frame clones here, not all; method: immunoSEQ multiplex PCR. The profile shows approximately 210,000 clones, approximately 87% of them singletons. Sequencing was carried out using peripheral blood. All receptors come from a woman between 65 and 79 years old with acute or convalescent COVID-19.

This chain connects TRBV19 to TRBJ1-1, with D possibly matching TRBD1 (6 bases). CDR1 and CDR2 from the germline V gene are LNHDA and SQIVND (reference sequence). Trimming cost V 6 bases and J 3 bases, with 17 bases left between them. The CDR3 extends over 15 amino acids. The DNA for the CDR3 is TGTGCCAGTAGCAAGCCTTCAGGGGCGGACACTGAAGCTTTCTTT. Its protein product is CASSKPSGADTEAFF.

This clone came up a few times. For the CDR3, the DNA is TGTGCCAGCAGTTACTCGCTACTAGGGTCAGTGTCACCCCTCCACTTT. As protein: CASSYSLLGSVSPLHF. This sequence joins TRBV6-5 and TRBJ1-6, with D hard to call. The CDR3 loop spans 16 amino acids. Germline lookup yields CDR1 MNHEY and CDR2 SVGAGI. Trimming removed 0 bases from V and 10 bases from J, with 16 bases in between.

This clone was observed a handful of times. The gene calls are TRBV29-1 and TRBJ1-5; 7 bases align to TRBD1. Losses at the gene ends were 6 bases for V and 2 bases for J; bases not matched to a gene: 7. Germline loops: CDR1 SQVTM, CDR2 ANQGSEA. The CDR3 consists of 14 residues. The CDR3 DNA is TGCAGCGTCTTACAGGGGTCGGGCAATCAGCCCCAGCATTTT. It specifies CSVLQGSGNQPQHF.

This chain links TRBV21-1 with TRBJ2-3; TRBD2, the table's D call, lacks a check against the DNA. TRBV21-1 is classified as a pseudogene. The CDR3 spans 18 residues. The CDR3 loop is CASSHPRRGSRGTDTQYF. The CDR3, as DNA: TGTGCCAGCAGCCATCCCCGGCGGGGGAGTAGAGGCACAGATACGCAGTATTTT.

The rearrangement joins TRBV29-1 to TRBJ2-3, with 7 bases aligning to TRBD1. With V trimmed by 4 bases and J by 3 bases, 13 bases remained unmatched. In germline, CDR1 is SQVTM, CDR2 ANQGSEA. This CDR3 spans 16 amino acids. This CDR3 reads CSVGAIQGFGTDTQYF. The CDR3 coding sequence is TGCAGCGTTGGGGCCATACAGGGGTTTGGGACAGATACGCAGTATTTT.

This clone appeared a single time. The chain links TRBV27 to TRBJ2-1; no reliable D call. V lost 9 bases and J lost 2, with 20 bases in between. Germline lookup yields CDR1 MNHEY and CDR2 SMNVEV (reference sequence). This CDR3 is built from 16 residues. Written as DNA, the CDR3 is TGTGCCAGGAATTTGTTAACCGAGAGGCCCTACAATGAGCAGTTCTTC. The encoded protein is CARNLLTERPYNEQFF.

This clone has a single count. This sequence joins TRBV5-5 and TRBJ1-1; 10 nucleotides match TRBD1. This CDR3 contains 16 residues. V shed 7 bases and J 3 bases; nucleotides not matched to a gene: 12. CDR1 is SGHKS and CDR2 is YYEKEE in the germline V gene (reference sequence). CDR3 loop: CASHPRPGQGYTEAFF. CDR3 DNA: TGTGCCAGCCACCCCCGACCGGGACAGGGGTACACTGAAGCTTTCTTT.

The rearrangement links TRBV7-8 to TRBJ2-1, with 8 nucleotides matching TRBD2. Germline loops: CDR1 SGHVS, CDR2 FQNEAQ. V lost 5 bases, J lost 8 bases, and 5 bases stayed unmatched. This CDR3 is 13 amino acids long. CDR3 nucleotides: TGTGCCAGCAGCCTAGGACTAGCAGATGAGCAGTTCTTC. Translation: CASSLGLADEQFF.

The chain recombines TRBV7-6 with TRBJ2-1, with D uncertain. Trimming shortened V by 6 bases and J by 0 bases, and 12 bases separated the two germline ends. The length of the CDR3 is 15 residues. The germline V gene encodes CDR1 SGHVS and CDR2 FNYEAQ. CDR3 in amino acids: CASSLDFSSYNEQFF. The CDR3, as DNA: TGTGCCAGCAGTCTCGACTTTAGCTCCTACAATGAGCAGTTCTTC.

CDR3 sequence (DNA): TGTGCCACCAGGGGACAGATCACCGGGGAGCTGTTTTTT. Its protein is CATRGQITGELFF. This rearrangement joins TRBV24-1 to TRBJ2-2; 7 nucleotides match TRBD1. The CDR3 is made up of 13 amino acids. Germline values: CDR1 KGHDR, CDR2 SFDVKD. With V trimmed by 7 bases and J by 4 bases, 2 bases remained unmatched.

The DNA of the CDR3 is TGTGCCAGTAGTCCACAGAGGACTTATGGCTACACCTTC. Amino acid sequence: CASSPQRTYGYTF. The V and J genes are TRBV19 and TRBJ1-2; the D is unclear. CDR1 is LNHDA and CDR2 is SQIVND in the germline V gene (reference sequence). The CDR3 covers 13 residues. V lost 5 bases to trimming and J lost 5 bases, with 12 bases between them.

CDR3 nucleotides: TGTGCCACCAGTGACCCAACTAGTTTCAATGAGCAGTTCTTC. Protein product: CATSDPTSFNEQFF. The chain couples TRBV24-1 to TRBJ2-1, with D tentatively TRBD2 (5 bases). This CDR3 region has 14 residues. Germline V gene data show CDR1 as KGHDR and CDR2 as SFDVKD. Trimming left V 4 bases short and J 6 bases short, with 12 bases between.

V gene TRBV19 combines with J gene TRBJ2-1; 13 bases are shared with TRBD2. CDR1 and CDR2 from the germline V gene are LNHDA and SQIVND (reference sequence). This CDR3 is 15 amino acids long. V was pared by 6 bases and J by 8 bases, with 7 bases of the junction left unmatched. CDR3 region: CASSRGLAGRYEQFF. For the CDR3, the DNA is TGTGCCAGTAGCCGGGGACTAGCGGGAAGGTATGAGCAGTTCTTC.

The chain is built from TRBV19 and TRBJ2-7; 7 bases agree with TRBD1. Germline V gives CDR1 LNHDA, CDR2 SQIVND (reference sequence). The CDR3 is 14 residues long. V lost 6 bases to trimming and J lost 1 base; unmatched junction nucleotides: 6. DNA for the CDR3: TGTGCCAGTAGACCGGGACAGAATTCCTACGAGCAGTACTTC. This translates into CASRPGQNSYEQYF.

This clone appeared a single time. The rearrangement links TRBV15 to TRBJ2-5; D gene ambiguous. This CDR3 region has 12 residues. The germline V gene encodes CDR1 LNHNV and CDR2 YYDKDF (reference sequence). V was clipped by 4 bases and J by 3 bases, with 6 bases between them. The CDR3 DNA follows: TGTGCCACCAGCACCCAGAAAGAGACCCAGTACTTC. As protein: CATSTQKETQYF.

This chain uses TRBV7-9 with TRBJ1-3; D might be TRBD1 (5 bases). The germline gives CDR1 SEHNR, CDR2 FQNEAQ (reference sequence). Trimming removed 2 bases at V and 4 bases at J, with 12 bases between. The CDR3 length is 15 residues. The CDR3 nucleotides read TGTGCCAGCAGCTTAATGGCGGGGACCGGAAACACCATATATTTT. It yields the protein CASSLMAGTGNTIYF.

The chain employs TRBV19 and TRBJ1-5; D remains ambiguous. The CDR3 length is 14 residues. In germline, CDR1 is LNHDA, CDR2 SQIVND (reference sequence). Trimming removed 3 bases from V and 6 bases from J, with 12 bases in between. Here the CDR3 reads CASSIDGVTQPQHF. The CDR3 DNA sequence: TGTGCCAGTAGTATTGACGGGGTTACTCAGCCCCAGCATTTT.

The chain links TRBV6-5 to TRBJ2-7; 8 bases match TRBD1. The germline V gene has CDR1 MNHEY and CDR2 SVGAGI. V lost 2 bases, J lost 3 bases, and 3 bases stayed unmatched. The CDR3 length is 14 residues. The CDR3 reads CASSYGGQVYEQYF. The CDR3 bases are TGTGCCAGCAGTTACGGGGGACAGGTCTACGAGCAGTACTTC.

CDR3 DNA: TGTGCCAGCACCACTAGGGGACTAGCCGATAAACAGTACTTC. Protein: CASTTRGLADKQYF. The chain uses TRBV6-6 and TRBJ2-7, with TRBD2 matching over 9 bases. The germline V gene has CDR1 MNHNY and CDR2 SVGAGI (reference sequence). After removal of 7 bases from V and 10 bases from J, the junction contained 14 bases not matched to a gene. The CDR3 consists of 14 residues.

V is TRBV29-1 and J is TRBJ2-3; 15 bases are shared with TRBD2. The germline V gene has CDR1 SQVTM and CDR2 ANQGSEA. With 5 bases clipped from V and 0 bases from J, the junction kept 9 bases outside the gene matches. The CDR3 sequence is 18 residues long. The CDR3 spells CSVFGGTSGRLSTDTQYF. The CDR3 DNA follows: TGCAGCGTTTTTGGGGGGACTAGCGGGAGGTTGAGCACAGATACGCAGTATTTT.

V gene TRBV12-5 combines with J gene TRBJ2-7, with D unresolved. Germline V CDR1 and CDR2: LGHNT, FRNRAP. V shed 5 bases and J shed 5 bases, with 13 bases lying between them. This CDR3 contains 13 residues. This CDR3 is CASGLSGGNEQYF. CDR3 bases: TGTGCTAGTGGTCTCTCCGGCGGCAACGAGCAGTACTTC.

This rearrangement joins TRBV3-1 (or the pseudogene TRBV3-2) to TRBJ2-2; possible D gene TRBD1, 7 bases. From germline, CDR1 is LGHDT and CDR2 YNNKEL (reference sequence). The CDR3 is 17 amino acids. Trimming stripped 5 bases from V and 6 bases from J, with 22 bases between. The chain's CDR3 is CASSSLQGLGGAGELFF. DNA for the CDR3: TGTGCCAGCAGCTCATTACAGGGGCTGGGGGGAGCCGGGGAGCTGTTTTTT.

V gene TRBV5-1 combines with J gene TRBJ2-7; TRBD1 matches 10 bases. From germline, CDR1 is SGHRS and CDR2 YFSETQ. The CDR3 runs to 15 residues. Trimming cost V 4 bases and J 0 bases; bases outside gene matches: 4. DNA for the CDR3: TGCGCCAGCAGCCCAGGGACAGGGGTCTCCTACGAGCAGTACTTC. It codes for CASSPGTGVSYEQYF.

This chain connects TRBV5-4 to TRBJ1-6, with 9 bases matching TRBD1. This CDR3 has 15 residues. CDR1 is SGHNT, CDR2 YYREEE, per germline (reference sequence). Trimming took 5 bases from V and 8 from J; bases not matched to a gene: 8. The DNA for the CDR3 is TGTGCCAGCAGGGAACAGGGGGCGAGGGATTCACCCCTCCACTTT. As protein: CASREQGARDSPLHF.

The rearrangement links TRBV5-1 to TRBJ1-5; 9 positions match TRBD1. V shed 0 bases, J shed 6 bases, and the junction held 4 bases outside the gene matches. CDR1 is SGHRS, CDR2 YFSETQ, per germline. The CDR3 is 15 residues long. The CDR3 region has the DNA TGCGCCAGCAGCTTGGGGACAGGGGTAGGTCAGCCCCAGCATTTT. Amino acids: CASSLGTGVGQPQHF.